These T cell receptor beta chains were read from a single sample in a study of human T cells and chemical hapten exposure. TCRdb used MiXCR to reprocess the RACE reads, holding one entry per CDR3 protein. The sample yields fewer than 100,000 distinct CDR3 sequences, 12% seen once. This specimen consisted of whole blood, obtained in connection with sensitization to the hapten diphenylcyclopropenone (DPC). Receptor source: a woman aged 55 to 70 with alopecia areata. Some clones in this sample may be carry-over from other donors' samples. Both conserved end residues are part of each CDR3. D genes are given only for firm matches. Clone size is stated in some rows and not others, as once, few, many or a class when expanded.

j_call	clone_size	d_call	v_call	cdr3_nt	cdr3_aa
TRBJ2-4	many	NA	TRBV20-1	TGCAGTGCTAGGCTCCAAAACATTCAGTACTTC	CSARLQNIQYF
TRBJ2-3	many	NA	TRBV5-5	TGTGCCAGCAGCTTGTACAGGGCCAGGAATACGCAGTATTTT	CASSLYRARNTQYF
TRBJ1-2	many	NA	TRBV5-6	TGTGCCAGCAGCTCATATTCGGGTGGCTACACCTTC	CASSSYSGGYTF
TRBJ2-3	few	NA	TRBV7-2	TGTGCCAGCAGCCAGAAAGATACGCAGTATTTT	CASSQKDTQYF
TRBJ2-1	few	NA	TRBV10-1	TGCGCCAGCAGTGAGCAAGCGAATGCGAATGAGCAGTTCTTC	CASSEQANANEQFF
TRBJ1-5	many	TRBD1	TRBV7-2	TGTGCCAGCAGCTCCAGACAGGGGAGCGGTCAGCCCCAGCATTTT	CASSSRQGSGQPQHF
TRBJ2-5	many	NA	TRBV7-7	TGTGCTAGCAGCCGGACACGCCAAGAGACCCAGTACTTC	CASSRTRQETQYF
TRBJ1-4	few	TRBD1	TRBV5-1	TGCGCCAGTTCCCAGGGGGCCGGTGAAAAACTGTTTTTT	CASSQGAGEKLFF
TRBJ1-4	NA	TRBD1	TRBV20-1	TGCAGTGCCACAACTACAGGGGTTGCGGCTAATGAAAAACTGTTTTTT	CSATTTGVAANEKLFF
TRBJ1-4	NA	NA	TRBV3-1	TGTGCCAGCAGCCAACGAGGGGCTGAAAAACTGTTTTTT	CASSQRGAEKLFF
TRBJ2-5	many	TRBD1	TRBV19	TGTGCCAGTACCCGGGACAGGGGTGAGACCCAGTACTTC	CASTRDRGETQYF
TRBJ1-2	NA	NA	TRBV18	TGTGCCAGCTCACCAAACAGCTATGGCTACACCTTC	CASSPNSYGYTF
TRBJ2-2	NA	TRBD1	TRBV4-2	TGTGCCAGCAGCCAAGACCCCTCCCCGGGACAGGGCGCTACCGGGGAGCTGTTTTTT	CASSQDPSPGQGATGELFF
TRBJ2-5	NA	TRBD1	TRBV9	TGTGCCAGCAGCCTGACAGGGTTGGGAGAGACCCAGTACTTC	CASSLTGLGETQYF
TRBJ1-2	NA	NA	TRBV20-1	TGCAGTGCTATCGTCTCGGCGGGAGCTAATGACTACACCTTC	CSAIVSAGANDYTF
TRBJ2-3	NA	TRBD1	TRBV5-1	TGCGCCAGCAGCCCTCAGGACAGGGAGGCAGATACGCAGTATTTT	CASSPQDREADTQYF
TRBJ2-5	NA	NA	TRBV7-3	TGTGCCAGCAGGGCCCGGCCGGGAGAGACCCAGTACTTC	CASRARPGETQYF
TRBJ1-1	few	TRBD1	TRBV28	TGTGCCAGCAGTTTACCCGACAGGGTTGGGACTGAAGCTTTCTTT	CASSLPDRVGTEAFF
TRBJ2-2	many	NA	TRBV7-8	TGTGCCAGCAGACTGGGGAACACCGGGGAGCTGTTTTTT	CASRLGNTGELFF
TRBJ2-1	few	NA	TRBV4-2	TGTGCCAGCAGCCAAGACGAGACCGGACGTAAGCAGTTCTTC	CASSQDETGRKQFF
TRBJ1-1	many	NA	TRBV18	TGTGCCAGCTCACCATTCAACGACAACCTGAACACTGAAGCTTTCTTT	CASSPFNDNLNTEAFF
TRBJ1-5	many	TRBD1	TRBV6-5	TGTGCCAGCAGTAGCAGACAGGGTGGTAGCAATCAGCCCCAGCATTTT	CASSSRQGGSNQPQHF
TRBJ1-5	few	TRBD1	TRBV19	TGTGCCAGTAGTAGCCGGACAGGGGGAAGCAATCAGCCCCAGCATTTT	CASSSRTGGSNQPQHF
TRBJ1-2	many	NA	TRBV20-1	TGCAGTGCTAGGATGGATCCCACTGCTAACTATGGCTACACCTTC	CSARMDPTANYGYTF
TRBJ2-3	few	NA	TRBV30	TGTGCCTGGAGTTATCCTGATACGCAGTATTTT	CAWSYPDTQYF
TRBJ2-5	many	TRBD2	TRBV12-3/TRBV12-4	TGTGCCAGTTCGCTTAGCGGGGGACAAGAGACCCAGTACTTC	CASSLSGGQETQYF
TRBJ2-7	NA	TRBD1	TRBV5-1	TGCGCCAGCAGCTCGCCCCCGGGACAGGGAAGGGACGAGCAGTACTTC	CASSSPPGQGRDEQYF
TRBJ1-5	many	NA	TRBV30	TGTGCCTGGAGTTCTGGAGGCAATCAGCCCCAGCATTTT	CAWSSGGNQPQHF
TRBJ1-5	few	NA	TRBV20-1	TGCAGTGCTAGAGACACAATCAATCAGCCCCAGCATTTT	CSARDTINQPQHF
TRBJ1-6	many	NA	TRBV4-2	TGTGCCAGCAGCCAAGTCTCAGGGCTGGATAATTCACCCCTCCACTTT	CASSQVSGLDNSPLHF
TRBJ2-7	NA	NA	TRBV3-1	TGTGCCAGCAGCCAGTCACAGACCTGCGAGCAGTACTTC	CASSQSQTCEQYF
TRBJ2-1	few	TRBD1	TRBV6-5	TGTGCCAGCAGTTTGGACAGGGATTACTACAATGAGCAGTTCTTC	CASSLDRDYYNEQFF
TRBJ2-1	many	NA	TRBV6-1	TGTGCCAGCAGTGAAAGGGGGGGCGGGATCTACAATGAGCAGTTCTTC	CASSERGGGIYNEQFF
TRBJ2-3	many	TRBD2	TRBV20-1	TGCAGTGCGTGGCGGGGGGGCACAGATACGCAGTATTTT	CSAWRGGTDTQYF
TRBJ2-3	many	NA	TRBV7-8	TGTGCCAGCGCCAGAGTACCTCGGGATACGCAGTATTTT	CASARVPRDTQYF
TRBJ1-5	many	NA	TRBV3-1	TGTGCCAGCAGCCCCTCCTCCGGGAATAGTCAGCCCCAGCATTTT	CASSPSSGNSQPQHF
TRBJ1-5	many	TRBD1	TRBV20-1	TGCAGTGCTAGAGGAGGGGGCCAGGGCAATCAGCCCCAGCATTTT	CSARGGGQGNQPQHF
TRBJ2-1	few	TRBD2	TRBV7-9	TGTGCCAGCAGGCCCAGCGGGGGGTACAATGAGCAGTTCTTC	CASRPSGGYNEQFF
TRBJ2-1	many	NA	TRBV7-8	TGTGCCAGCAGCCCCACAACCGGGGGAGGTGAGCAGTTCTTC	CASSPTTGGGEQFF
TRBJ2-2	few	NA	TRBV15	TGTGCCACCAGCAGAGTCAAACTCAGGGAGTGGACCGGGGAGCTGTTTTTT	CATSRVKLREWTGELFF
TRBJ2-7	NA	NA	TRBV9	TGTGCCAGCAGCGTAGACCCAGCCTCCTACGAGCAGTACTTC	CASSVDPASYEQYF
TRBJ2-5	few	NA	TRBV29-1	TGCAGCGTGGTACGGGGGCAAGAGACCCAGTACTTC	CSVVRGQETQYF
TRBJ2-5	many	NA	TRBV3-1	TGTGCCAGCAGCCAAGGGGCTAGCAACCAAGAGACCCAGTACTTC	CASSQGASNQETQYF
TRBJ2-6	many	NA	TRBV29-1	TGCAGCGCAGAGTCTGGGGCCAACGTCCTGACTTTC	CSAESGANVLTF
TRBJ2-3	NA	NA	TRBV6-6	TGTGCCAGCAGTTCCGGGGCCGACACAGATACGCAGTATTTT	CASSSGADTDTQYF
TRBJ2-3	NA	NA	TRBV7-7	TGTGCTAGCAGCGTAGGGAGTTCAGATACGCAGTATTTT	CASSVGSSDTQYF
TRBJ2-3	many	TRBD1	TRBV20-1	TGCAGTGCTAGCGCCGGGACAGGAAACACAGATACGCAGTATTTT	CSASAGTGNTDTQYF
TRBJ1-4	many	NA	TRBV14	TGTGCCAGCAGCCAAGGCCTTACGTCTGACAGGATTAATGAAAAACTGTTTTTT	CASSQGLTSDRINEKLFF
TRBJ2-1	many	TRBD2	TRBV9	TGTGCCAGCAGCCCTAGCGGGGGGGCCGTTCTTGGTGAGCAGTTCTTC	CASSPSGGAVLGEQFF
TRBJ2-7	NA	NA	TRBV10-3	TGTGCCATCAGTGGCCCGATTCAAGGACAAGCAAACTACGAGCAGTACTTC	CAISGPIQGQANYEQYF
TRBJ1-2	NA	NA	TRBV20-1	TGCAGTGCTCCTCAGGGCGGGGTTTTGTCAGGCTACACCTTC	CSAPQGGVLSGYTF
TRBJ1-1	many	NA	TRBV11-2	TGTGCCAGCAGCCCCCTGACTCGGGAGGTTGCTTTCTTT	CASSPLTREVAFF
TRBJ1-2	many	NA	TRBV29-1	TGCAGCGTTGTCCTTAACTATGGCTACACCTTC	CSVVLNYGYTF
TRBJ2-3	few	NA	TRBV12-3/TRBV12-4	TGTGCCAGCAGCTCCAACATCGCAGATACGCAGTATTTT	CASSSNIADTQYF
TRBJ1-1	many	NA	TRBV5-1	TGCGCCAGCAGCTTGGGGGTCTATGGGAACACTGAAGCTTTCTTT	CASSLGVYGNTEAFF